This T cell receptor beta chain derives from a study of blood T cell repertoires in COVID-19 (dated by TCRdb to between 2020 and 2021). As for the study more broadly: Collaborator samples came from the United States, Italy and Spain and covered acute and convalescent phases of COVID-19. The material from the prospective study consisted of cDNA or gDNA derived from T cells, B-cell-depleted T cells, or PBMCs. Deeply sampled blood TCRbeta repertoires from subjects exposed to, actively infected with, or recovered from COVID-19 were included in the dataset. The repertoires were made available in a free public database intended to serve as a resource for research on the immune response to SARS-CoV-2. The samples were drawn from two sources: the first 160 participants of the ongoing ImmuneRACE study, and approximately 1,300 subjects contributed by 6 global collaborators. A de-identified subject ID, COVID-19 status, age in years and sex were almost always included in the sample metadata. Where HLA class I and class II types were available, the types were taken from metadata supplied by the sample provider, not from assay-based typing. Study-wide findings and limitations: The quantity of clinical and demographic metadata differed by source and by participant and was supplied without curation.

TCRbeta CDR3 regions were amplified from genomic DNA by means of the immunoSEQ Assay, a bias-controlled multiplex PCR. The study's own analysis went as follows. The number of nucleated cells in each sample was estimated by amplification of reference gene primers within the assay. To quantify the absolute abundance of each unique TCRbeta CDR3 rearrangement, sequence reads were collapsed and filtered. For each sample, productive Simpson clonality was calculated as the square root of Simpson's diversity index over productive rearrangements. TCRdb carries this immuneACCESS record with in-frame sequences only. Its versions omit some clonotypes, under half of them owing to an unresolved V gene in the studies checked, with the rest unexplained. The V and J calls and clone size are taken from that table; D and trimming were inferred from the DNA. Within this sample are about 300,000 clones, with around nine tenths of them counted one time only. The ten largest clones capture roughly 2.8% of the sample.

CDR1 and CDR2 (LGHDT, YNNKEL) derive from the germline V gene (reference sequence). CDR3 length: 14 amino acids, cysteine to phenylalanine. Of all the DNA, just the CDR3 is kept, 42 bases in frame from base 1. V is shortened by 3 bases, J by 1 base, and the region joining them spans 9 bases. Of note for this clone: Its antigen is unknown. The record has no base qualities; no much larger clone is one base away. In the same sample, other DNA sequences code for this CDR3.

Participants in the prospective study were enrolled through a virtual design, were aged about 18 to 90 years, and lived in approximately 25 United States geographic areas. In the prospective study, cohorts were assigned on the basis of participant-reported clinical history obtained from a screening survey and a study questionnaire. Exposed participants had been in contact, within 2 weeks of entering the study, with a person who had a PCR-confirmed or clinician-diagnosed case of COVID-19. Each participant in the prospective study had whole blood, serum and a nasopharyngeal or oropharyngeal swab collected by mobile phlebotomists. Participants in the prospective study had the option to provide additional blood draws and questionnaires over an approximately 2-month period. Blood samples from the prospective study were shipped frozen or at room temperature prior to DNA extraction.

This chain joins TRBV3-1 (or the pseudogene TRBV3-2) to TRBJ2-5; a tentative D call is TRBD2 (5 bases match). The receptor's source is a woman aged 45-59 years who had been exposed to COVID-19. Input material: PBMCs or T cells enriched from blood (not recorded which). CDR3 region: CASSHPGVQETQYF. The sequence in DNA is TGTGCCAGCAGCCATCCCGGGGTCCAAGAGACCCAGTACTTC.